Listed below are T cell receptor beta chains from one sample, sequenced in a study of blood T cell repertoires in COVID-19. Only in-frame clones appear in the TCRdb table, and some are missing; sequencing was by immunoSEQ multiplex PCR. The repertoire holds under 95,000 clones, about nine tenths seen once, with about 15% in the top ten. The sequenced sample consisted of peripheral blood. These receptors were obtained from a man older than 75 in a cohort sampled during active COVID-19. CDR3s include the opening cysteine and the closing phenylalanine or tryptophan. The D gene is left open where the match is weak. The listing skips clone size in some rows; elsewhere it reads once, few, many or a size class.

v_gene	j_gene	d_gene	abundance	CDR3nt	CDR3aa
TRBV7-2	TRBJ2-7	TRBD1	.	TGTGCCAGCAGCTCCATTCGGGGACAGGGAACCTACGAGCAGTACTTC	CASSSIRGQGTYEQYF
TRBV9	TRBJ1-1	.	.	TGTGCCAGCAGCGTCTCGTTGAACACTGAAGCTTTCTTT	CASSVSLNTEAFF
TRBV7-8	TRBJ2-3	TRBD2	.	TGTGCCGACACCCCAACGGGGGGAGGCACAGATACGCAGTATTTT	CADTPTGGGTDTQYF
TRBV6-5	TRBJ2-3	.	.	TGTGCCAGCAGCCGTAGCACAGATACGCAGTATTTT	CASSRSTDTQYF
TRBV24-1	TRBJ1-5	TRBD1	.	TGTGCCACCAGTGATACAGGGGGAAATCAGCCCCAGCATTTT	CATSDTGGNQPQHF
TRBV11-2	TRBJ2-5	.	.	TGTGCCAGCAGCCCCGGATCCTTTGAGGACCAAGAGACCCAGTACTTC	CASSPGSFEDQETQYF
TRBV12-5	TRBJ2-2	.	.	TGTGCTAGTGCCCGAGGGGGAACCGGGGAGCTGTTTTTT	CASARGGTGELFF
TRBV7-8	TRBJ2-3	TRBD2	.	TGTGCCAGCAGCTCCCGCGGGGGGCGATGGGTTAGAACAGATACGCAGTATTTT	CASSSRGGRWVRTDTQYF
TRBV2	TRBJ2-5	.	.	TGTGCCAGCCGACCGACATTGTACCAAGAGACCCAGTACTTC	CASRPTLYQETQYF
TRBV5-1	TRBJ1-6	TRBD1	.	TGCGCCAGCAGCTTGGGGGGGACAGGGGGCTCACCCCTCCACTTT	CASSLGGTGGSPLHF
TRBV18	TRBJ1-5	TRBD1	.	TGTGCCAGCTCACCAGGACAGGGCGGAGGGAGCAATCAGCCCCAGCATTTT	CASSPGQGGGSNQPQHF
TRBV3-1/TRBV3-2	TRBJ2-2	TRBD2	.	TGTGCCAGCAGCCAAGAGGAAGGGAGGGGTCACACCGGGGAGCTGTTTTTT	CASSQEEGRGHTGELFF
TRBV7-9	TRBJ2-3	TRBD1	.	TGTGCCAGCAGCTCCCGGGACAGGGGACGCCAAGGGGATACGCAGTATTTT	CASSSRDRGRQGDTQYF
TRBV27	TRBJ2-7	.	.	TGTGCCAGCAGTTTACGAGGGGGGGCGGCCTACGAGCAGTACTTC	CASSLRGGAAYEQYF
TRBV6-6	TRBJ1-3	.	few	TGTGCCAGCAGGGGAGTTGGAAACACCATATATTTT	CASRGVGNTIYF
TRBV4-1	TRBJ2-1	TRBD2	.	TGCGCCAGCAGCCAAGGGTCCATGGGGCGGGGGTTGGATGAGCAGTTCTTC	CASSQGSMGRGLDEQFF
TRBV5-4	TRBJ2-5	TRBD2	once	TGTGCCAGCAGCTTGGGACCAGCGGGGGGACAAGAGACCCAGTACTTC	CASSLGPAGGQETQYF
TRBV6-5	TRBJ1-2	TRBD1	once	TGTGCCAGCAGACAGGGGGATGTTGGCTACACCTTC	CASRQGDVGYTF
TRBV4-1	TRBJ2-5	TRBD2	.	TGCGCCAGCAGCCTCCCCTCCGGACTAGCGGGCCCCCAGGGAGAGACCCAGTACTTC	CASSLPSGLAGPQGETQYF
TRBV4-2	TRBJ2-1	.	.	TGTGCCAGCAGCCAAGATGGCCCAAACACAGGGAAGTCCTACAATGAGCAGTTCTTC	CASSQDGPNTGKSYNEQFF
TRBV2	TRBJ2-7	.	.	TGTGCCAGCAGTGCGGAGGGCACGTGGGGCGAGCAGTACTTC	CASSAEGTWGEQYF
TRBV3-1/TRBV3-2	TRBJ2-5	TRBD2	few	TGTGCCAGCAGCCAAGCGGGGGGAGGTGAGACCCAGTACTTC	CASSQAGGGETQYF
TRBV5-1	TRBJ2-1	TRBD2	.	TGCGCCAGCAGTACCCCCGGGACTAGCGACGAGCAGTTCTTC	CASSTPGTSDEQFF
TRBV5-1	TRBJ1-5	.	few	TGCGCCAGCAGCTTGGGACCCAGGGCGGACAATCAGCCCCAGCATTTT	CASSLGPRADNQPQHF
TRBV3-1/TRBV3-2	TRBJ2-3	TRBD1	.	TGTGCCAGCAGGGGGACAGGAAACACAGATACGCAGTATTTT	CASRGTGNTDTQYF